This TCR beta chain was identified in a study of cytomegalovirus exposure and HLA in healthy donors. Study-wide results and limits: The study dropped some indistinguishable V segments, TRBV6-2 and TRBV6-3 among them. The majority of TCR sequences were rare, yet some public TCRs appeared in many donors.

Regarding donors, all were healthy bone marrow donors. In the case of this clone: Its specificity is unknown.

Vbeta (60) and Jbeta (13) primers were used in the PCR. Clones were sequenced by immunoSEQ multiplex PCR, and TCRdb holds only the in-frame ones, with some missing. The sample includes fewer than 250,000 clones, roughly four fifths of them seen just once. V lost 0 bases and J lost 3, with 7 bases in between. The CDR3 has 13 amino acids. CDR1 and CDR2 from the germline V gene are SGHRS and YFSETQ. The specimen sequenced was PBMCs. V is TRBV5-1 and J is TRBJ2-7; D is unresolved. This sequence was found in a woman in her fifties or sixties in good health and CMV-seropositive. Here the CDR3 DNA reads TGCGCCAGCAGCTTGGCCACTTACTACGAGCAGTACTTC. This encodes CASSLATYYEQYF.